Following are 26 T cell receptor beta chains from one sample sequenced in a study of response to subunit inactivated influenza vaccine. A single record per CDR3 protein comes from TCRdb applying MiXCR to the RT-PCR reads. Of around 580,000 distinct CDR3 sequences listed, 12% to 15% are singletons. This specimen consisted of PBMCs from blood, obtained about 12 days after vaccination. The receptors were sampled from a man in his fifties who received an inactivated influenza vaccine.

This clonotype was observed many times. The chain uses TRBV12-3 or TRBV12-4 and TRBJ1-1; maybe TRBD1 (5 bases). V was trimmed by 5 bases and J by 11 bases, leaving 12 bases between them. This CDR3 has 11 amino acids. The CDR3 spells CASSLRGVAFF. In DNA, the CDR3 is TGTGCCAGCAGTCTACGAGGGGTGGCTTTCTTT.

The sample holds a few counts of this clonotype. The J gene is TRBJ2-1, the V gene TRBV10-1; D tentatively reads TRBD1 or TRBD2 (6 bases each). V lost 2 bases and J 6 bases, leaving 11 bases between the germline ends. The CDR3 extends over 14 amino acids. Per germline, CDR1 WNHNN and CDR2 SYGVQD (reference sequence). CDR3 coding DNA: TGCGCCAGCAGTGAGATCCGGGGGCGCAATGAGCAGTTCTTC. Amino acid sequence: CASSEIRGRNEQFF.

This clonotype occurred many times. The J gene is TRBJ2-7, the V gene TRBV10-3; TRBD2 aligns across 12 bases. The CDR3 runs 17 residues. The germline CDR1 and CDR2 sequences are ENHRY and SYGVKD. Losses at the gene ends were 6 bases for V and 4 bases for J; bases not matched to a gene: 13. CDR3 sequence reads: CAISEPSGRAPSYEQYF. The DNA of the CDR3 is TGTGCCATCAGCGAACCTAGCGGGAGGGCCCCCTCATACGAGCAGTACTTC.

This clonotype was detected only a few times. This chain uses TRBV21-1 with TRBJ2-3; the table's D call, TRBD2, has no DNA check behind it. TRBV21-1 is listed as a pseudogene. The CDR3 contains 20 residues. CDR3 nucleotide sequence: TGTGCCAGCAGCAACTGCCCAAAGGCTAGCGGGGGCTTTAGCACAGATACGCAGTATTTT. As protein: CASSNCPKASGGFSTDTQYF.

This clonotype occurred many times. V gene TRBV18 combines with J gene TRBJ2-1; D unresolved. V gave up 0 bases and J gave up 4 bases, with 4 bases separating them. CDR3 size: 13 residues. The V gene's germline CDR1 is KGHSH and CDR2 LQKENI. In DNA, the CDR3 is TGTGCCAGCTCACCACCAGGGTACAATGAGCAGTTCTTC. Its protein is CASSPPGYNEQFF.

The chain combines TRBV7-8 with TRBJ2-7, with D perhaps assigned TRBD1 or TRBD2 (5 bases each). This CDR3 is 14 amino acids long. CDR1 and CDR2 from the germline V gene are SGHVS and FQNEAQ. Trimming pared 5 bases from V and 5 bases from J, leaving 16 bases between. CDR3: CASSQLGVQDEQYF. CDR3 in DNA: TGTGCCAGCAGCCAGCTGGGGGTCCAGGACGAGCAGTACTTC.

CDR3: CASSLEFRGGSSTDTQYF. Here the CDR3 DNA reads TGTGCCAGCAGCTTAGAGTTCCGCGGGGGCTCTAGCACAGATACGCAGTATTTT. The chain has TRBV7-6 and TRBJ2-3, with D possibly TRBD2 on 7 matching bases. CDR1 and CDR2 from the germline V gene are SGHVS and FNYEAQ. V lost 1 base to trimming and J lost 0 bases, with 17 bases between them. This CDR3 spans 18 amino acids.

This clonotype was seen a few times. This rearrangement joins TRBV12-3 or TRBV12-4 to TRBJ1-2; D gene unclear. The CDR3 is 13 amino acids. V was clipped by 3 bases and J by 2 bases, with 7 bases between them. CDR3 region: CASSFTENYGYTF. The CDR3 DNA reads as TGTGCCAGCAGTTTCACGGAAAACTATGGCTACACCTTC.

This rearrangement joins TRBV19 to TRBJ1-4, with D tentatively TRBD1 (6 bases). The germline V gene has CDR1 LNHDA and CDR2 SQIVND (reference sequence). The CDR3 has 16 residues. Deletions cut 5 bases from V and 7 bases from J, with 20 bases between. CDR3 in DNA: TGTGCCAGTAGTCCAAGGCCAGGGGATAGAGGTGAAAAACTGTTTTTT. It encodes CASSPRPGDRGEKLFF.

V usage is TRBV5-6 and J usage is TRBJ2-5; D is possibly TRBD1 or TRBD2 (5 bases each). The length of the CDR3 is 15 residues. Germline V lookup: CDR1 SGHDT, CDR2 YYEEEE. Deletions cut 1 base from V and 5 bases from J, with 15 bases between. The CDR3 DNA is TGTGCCAGCAGCTTGTTCGGGGCTGTTCGTGAGACCCAGTACTTC. Protein sequence: CASSLFGAVRETQYF. Full variable domain (missing parts from reference TRBV5-6 and TRBJ2-5): DAGVTQSPTHLIKTRGQQVTLRCSPKSGHDTVSWYQQALGQGPQFIFQYYEEEERQRGNFPDRFSGHQFPNYSSELNVNALLLGDSALYLCASSLFGAVRETQYFGPGTRLLVL.

This clonotype was counted at least ten times. The rearrangement joins TRBV5-1 to TRBJ1-6; possible D gene TRBD1, 5 bases. There are 14 residues in the CDR3. V lost 1 base, J lost 6 bases, and 8 bases lay in between. Germline V gene sequence: CDR1 SGHRS, CDR2 YFSETQ. The CDR3 reads CASSLRQSNSPLHF. CDR3 DNA sequence: TGCGCCAGCAGCTTGAGACAGAGTAATTCACCCCTCCACTTT.

The V gene is TRBV6-1, the J gene TRBJ2-5; 7 bases line up with TRBD2. Germline V gene lookup returns CDR1 MNHNS and CDR2 SASEGT. The CDR3 covers 16 residues. The V segment lost 5 bases and the J segment 1 base; nucleotides outside the gene matches: 10. The CDR3 reads CASSRPGLRGQETQYF. CDR3 coding DNA: TGTGCCAGCAGTAGGCCGGGACTACGAGGCCAAGAGACCCAGTACTTC.

This clonotype was seen only a few times. The chain links TRBV6-5 to TRBJ2-7; TRBD2 matches 7 bases. V lost 2 bases, J lost 2 bases, and 9 bases stayed unmatched. This CDR3 contains 16 residues. CDR1 MNHEY and CDR2 SVGAGI come from the germline V gene. This CDR3 is CASSYRPGTTTYEQYF. The CDR3 DNA follows: TGTGCCAGCAGTTACCGTCCCGGGACTACAACCTACGAGCAGTACTTC.

This clonotype was counted many times. This rearrangement joins TRBV20-1 to TRBJ2-3; the D gene could be TRBD1 or TRBD2 (5 bases each). Germline values: CDR1 DFQATT, CDR2 SNEGSKA (reference sequence). Deletions cut 6 bases from V and 0 bases from J, with 10 bases between. The CDR3 length is 13 residues. The CDR3 coding sequence is TGCAGTGCCCGGGGCCTGAGCACAGATACGCAGTATTTT. This gives the protein CSARGLSTDTQYF.

In its sample, this clonotype was seen a few times. This sequence joins TRBV5-4 and TRBJ2-7, with 8 nucleotides matching TRBD1. The CDR3 covers 15 residues. J gave up 6 bases and V 4 bases, and 12 bases lay outside the gene matches. Germline lookup yields CDR1 SGHNT and CDR2 YYREEE (reference sequence). The CDR3 region has the DNA TGTGCCAGCAGCCCCCTTCCAGGACAGGGATCCGAGCAGTACTTC. Its translation: CASSPLPGQGSEQYF.

The chain has TRBV29-1 and TRBJ1-4, with D tentatively TRBD1 (6 bases). Germline assignment: CDR1 SQVTM and CDR2 ANQGSEA. V was clipped by 5 bases and J by 4 bases, with 11 bases between them. CDR3 length equals 13 residues. In nucleotides, the CDR3 is TGCAGCGTTTACAGGGCCGATAATGAAAAACTGTTTTTT. This sequence encodes CSVYRADNEKLFF.

The J gene is TRBJ1-1, the V gene TRBV28; possibly TRBD1 for D (5 bases). Germline values: CDR1 MDHEN, CDR2 SYDVKM. Trimming shortened V by 6 bases and J by 0 bases, and 17 bases separated the two germline ends. This CDR3 is 16 amino acids long. CDR3 sequence (DNA): TGTGCCAGCAGCCTGTACCCCGGGGGAATGAACACTGAAGCTTTCTTT. Its translation: CASSLYPGGMNTEAFF.

This clonotype was observed a few times. V usage is TRBV18 and J usage is TRBJ2-6; no clear D. The CDR3 length is 11 residues. Germline values: CDR1 KGHSH, CDR2 LQKENI. The V end lost 8 bases, the J end lost 6 bases, and 5 bases lay between the germline ends. CDR3 sequence reads: CASLVANVLTF. The CDR3 DNA sequence: TGTGCCAGCCTAGTGGCCAACGTCCTGACTTTC.

The chain uses TRBV29-1 and TRBJ1-1, with D hard to call. This CDR3 has 16 residues. From germline, CDR1 is SQVTM and CDR2 ANQGSEA. V dropped 3 bases and J dropped 3 bases, with 20 bases sitting between them. CDR3 region: CSVEKGFGLRDTEAFF. The CDR3 coding sequence is TGCAGCGTTGAGAAGGGTTTCGGTCTTCGGGACACTGAAGCTTTCTTT.

This clonotype was recorded a few times. V and J are TRBV6-1 and TRBJ2-2, with D unclear. V lost 5 bases, J lost 2 bases, and 12 bases lay in between. Looked up from germline, CDR1 is MNHNS and CDR2 is SASEGT. The CDR3 consists of 15 residues. CDR3 sequence: CASSPSPYNTGELFF. The DNA for the CDR3 is TGTGCCAGCAGTCCCTCCCCTTATAACACCGGGGAGCTGTTTTTT.

This clonotype was seen a handful of times. V and J are TRBV3-1 and TRBJ1-3; unclear D gene. Germline V gene data show CDR1 as LGHDT and CDR2 as YNNKEL (reference sequence). This CDR3 comprises 14 residues. V dropped 1 base and J dropped 5 bases, with 9 bases sitting between them. CDR3 sequence reads: CASSQGPGRNTIYF. As DNA, the CDR3 is TGTGCCAGCAGCCAAGGCCCGGGGAGAAACACCATATATTTT.

This clonotype was seen a few times. The chain joins TRBV19 to TRBJ2-7; D uncertain. Trimming took 3 bases from V and 1 from J, leaving 10 bases between them. The CDR3 length is 14 residues. The germline V gene has CDR1 LNHDA and CDR2 SQIVND (reference sequence). The CDR3 is CASSISTRSYEQYF. In nucleotides, the CDR3 is TGTGCCAGTAGTATCTCGACACGTTCCTACGAGCAGTACTTC. The variable domain in full, completed from reference TRBV19 and TRBJ2-7, reads DGGITQSPKYLFRKEGQNVTLSCEQNLNHDAMYWYRQDPGQGLRLIYYSQIVNDFQKGDIAEGYSVSREKKESFPLTVTSAQKNPTAFYLCASSISTRSYEQYFGPGTRLTVT.

This chain uses TRBV20-1 with TRBJ2-2; 10 nucleotides line up with TRBD1. Germline values: CDR1 DFQATT, CDR2 SNEGSKA (reference sequence). With 1 base clipped from V and 5 bases from J, the junction kept 1 base outside the gene matches. CDR3 length equals 14 residues. CDR3 sequence reads: CSARGQGATGELFF. The CDR3 DNA sequence: TGCAGTGCTAGAGGACAGGGGGCGACCGGGGAGCTGTTTTTT.

The chain couples TRBV9 to TRBJ2-5; weak D call: TRBD2 (6 bases). V was pared by 0 bases and J by 4 bases, with 10 bases between. The CDR3 runs 14 residues. Germline lookup yields CDR1 SGDLS and CDR2 YYNGEE. The CDR3 here is CASSVVVEGETQYF. DNA for the CDR3: TGTGCCAGCAGCGTAGTTGTGGAGGGAGAGACCCAGTACTTC.

This chain connects TRBV12-3 or TRBV12-4 to TRBJ1-4; D is unresolved. The CDR3 loop spans 16 amino acids. The ends were cut back, 1 base at V and 2 bases at J, with 11 bases in the middle. For the CDR3, the DNA is TGTGCCAGCAGTTTAGGGAAAACTCCCACTAATGAAAAACTGTTTTTT. Amino acids: CASSLGKTPTNEKLFF.

This clonotype was seen a handful of times. The chain uses TRBV4-2 and TRBJ1-1, with D unresolved. V shed 4 bases and J shed 7 bases, with 10 bases lying between them. The CDR3 has 12 amino acids. Germline loops: CDR1 LGHNA, CDR2 YNFKEQ. The CDR3 here is CASSPYLGEAFF. The CDR3 DNA sequence: TGTGCCAGCAGCCCCTATTTAGGTGAAGCTTTCTTT.